These 19 T cell receptor beta chains originate from one sample sequenced in a study of blood T cell repertoires in COVID-19. Some clones are missing from TCRdb's copy, which holds only in-frame ones; the method was immunoSEQ multiplex PCR. The table lists 45,000 to 50,000 clones, 80% to 90% of them singletons. Sequencing used peripheral blood. The origin of the receptors is a man aged 50-59 years with acute or convalescent COVID-19.

The chain links TRBV18 to TRBJ2-1, with 10 bases lining up with TRBD2. This CDR3 spans 16 amino acids. The trim removed 2 bases at V and 7 bases at J, leaving 8 bases unmatched. The germline V gene encodes CDR1 KGHSH and CDR2 LQKENI. In DNA, the CDR3 is TGTGCCAGCTCACCAGAACTAGCGGGATATAATAATGAGCAGTTCTTC. It yields the protein CASSPELAGYNNEQFF.

The chain combines TRBV25-1 with TRBJ1-2; D possibly corresponds to TRBD1 (6 bases). The germline V and J ends were trimmed by 8 bases and 5 bases, with 18 bases remaining between them. Germline V CDR1 and CDR2: MGHDK, SYGVNS. The CDR3 is 14 residues long. The CDR3 protein is CASQDSNLLYGYTF. The CDR3 DNA reads TGTGCCAGCCAGGACAGCAATCTTCTTTATGGCTACACCTTC.

This clone came up once. This sequence joins TRBV20-1 and TRBJ2-7; possible D gene TRBD2, 5 bases. Germline loops: CDR1 DFQATT, CDR2 SNEGSKA (reference sequence). This CDR3 comprises 11 residues. This CDR3 reads CSPRTAYEQYF. The CDR3 nucleotides read TGCAGCCCGAGGACTGCCTACGAGCAGTACTTC.

The chain uses TRBV30 and TRBJ1-4; the D gene is possibly TRBD1 (5 bases). Trimming took 2 bases from V and 13 from J, leaving 17 bases between them. Germline lookup yields CDR1 GTSNPN and CDR2 SVGIG (reference sequence). CDR3 length: 13 residues. This chain's CDR3 is CAWSPTGTELLFF. CDR3 bases: TGTGCCTGGAGTCCAACGGGGACTGAACTACTGTTTTTT. Using reference TRBV30 and TRBJ1-4 for the parts outside the CDR3, the full variable domain is SQTIHQWPATLVQPVGSPLSLECTVEGTSNPNLYWYRQAAGRGLQLLFYSVGIGQISSEVPQNLSASRPQDRQFILSSKKLLLSDSGFYLCAWSPTGTELLFFGSGTQLSVL.

The chain uses TRBV7-3 and TRBJ1-1, with 8 bases matching TRBD1. The CDR3 is 15 amino acids. The V gene end was trimmed by 5 bases and the J gene end by 10 bases; junction bases not matched to a gene: 15. Germline CDR1 and CDR2: SGHTA and FQGTGA. CDR3 loop: CASSEGRGRGRRAFF. The CDR3 DNA is TGTGCCAGCAGCGAAGGACGGGGCAGGGGGCGCCGAGCTTTCTTT.

The rearrangement uses TRBV30 and TRBJ2-2; unclear D gene. Per germline, CDR1 GTSNPN and CDR2 SVGIG (reference sequence). Trimming stripped 1 base from V and 7 bases from J, with 13 bases between. The CDR3 length is 14 residues. CDR3 in DNA: TGTGCCTGGAGTGGGAGAGAGCCCGGCGGGGAGCTGTTTTTT. This codes for CAWSGREPGGELFF. The complete variable domain, with remaining parts taken from reference TRBV30 and TRBJ2-2, reads SQTIHQWPATLVQPVGSPLSLECTVEGTSNPNLYWYRQAAGRGLQLLFYSVGIGQISSEVPQNLSASRPQDRQFILSSKKLLLSDSGFYLCAWSGREPGGELFFGEGSRLTVL.

This clone was detected only once. The genes are TRBV4-1 and TRBJ2-7; tentative D call: TRBD2 (6 bases). Trimming removed 4 bases at V and 4 bases at J, with 11 bases between. Germline V CDR1 and CDR2: MGHRA, YSYEKL. The CDR3 is 13 residues long. The chain's CDR3 is CASSPRRGYEQYF. CDR3 coding DNA: TGCGCCAGCAGCCCAAGGAGGGGTTACGAGCAGTACTTC.

The chain couples TRBV24-1 to TRBJ2-7; a weak D match, TRBD2 (6 bases). V gave up 5 bases and J gave up 4 bases, with 11 bases separating them. In germline, CDR1 is KGHDR, CDR2 SFDVKD. The CDR3 runs 13 residues. The DNA for the CDR3 is TGTGCCACCAGTGCGGACGGGACTTACGAGCAGTACTTC. Encoded protein: CATSADGTYEQYF.

The V and J genes are TRBV29-1 and TRBJ1-4, with 11 bases that match TRBD1. The V segment lost 6 bases and the J segment 3 bases; nucleotides outside the gene matches: 6. CDR3 length: 15 amino acids. Germline-derived CDR1 and CDR2 are SQVTM and ANQGSEA. The CDR3 is CSVGQGAVSNEKLFF. DNA of the CDR3: TGCAGCGTAGGACAGGGGGCGGTATCTAATGAAAAACTGTTTTTT.

This clone was recorded once. The chain carries TRBV3-1 (or the pseudogene TRBV3-2) and TRBJ2-3; a weak D match, TRBD1 (5 bases). Germline CDR1 and CDR2: LGHDT and YNNKEL (reference sequence). The CDR3 is 15 amino acids. The V end was cut by 4 bases, the J end by 3 bases, with 14 bases between. In nucleotides, the CDR3 is TGTGCCAGCAGCCCAGGGTTGGGATTGACAGATACGCAGTATTTT. This gives the protein CASSPGLGLTDTQYF.

CDR3 sequence reads: CASSSDQTVSGELFF. DNA of the CDR3: TGCGCCAGCAGCTCTGACCAGACAGTGAGCGGGGAGCTGTTTTTT. The gene calls are TRBV5-1 and TRBJ2-2, with D tentatively TRBD1 (5 bases). The CDR3 covers 15 residues. Deletions cut 3 bases from V and 7 bases from J, with 16 bases between. Germline CDR1 SGHRS, CDR2 YFSETQ.

The chain recombines TRBV19 with TRBJ1-4, with 9 bases lining up with TRBD1. The CDR3 is 16 residues long. J lost 8 bases, V lost 3 bases, and 10 bases had no gene match. Germline assignment: CDR1 LNHDA and CDR2 SQIVND (reference sequence). The DNA for the CDR3 is TGTGCCAGTAGTATCGACCGGGACAGGGCCCACGAAAAACTGTTTTTT. Translating it yields CASSIDRDRAHEKLFF.

This clone was detected once. The V and J genes are TRBV4-1 and TRBJ1-3; D gene uncertain. V was trimmed by 0 bases and J by 0 bases, leaving 9 bases between them. CDR3 size: 16 residues. Germline lookup yields CDR1 MGHRA and CDR2 YSYEKL. CDR3 bases: TGCGCCAGCAGCCAAGACCGAGATGGCTCTGGAAACACCATATATTTT. Its protein product is CASSQDRDGSGNTIYF.

In its sample, this clone was seen once. This chain's CDR3 is CASSGTDNEPGANVLTF. CDR3 DNA sequence: TGTGCCAGCAGCGGCACGGACAACGAGCCTGGGGCCAACGTCCTGACTTTC. The rearrangement links TRBV13 to TRBJ2-6; tentative D call: TRBD1 (5 bases). The CDR3 is 17 amino acids. Germline assignment: CDR1 PRHDT and CDR2 FYEKMQ (reference sequence). Trimming removed 5 bases at V and 2 bases at J, with 16 bases between.

The chain employs TRBV5-1 and TRBJ2-7, with 11 positions matching TRBD1. CDR3 size: 15 residues. V lost 4 bases to trimming and J lost 3 bases; unmatched junction nucleotides: 6. Germline CDR1 is SGHRS and CDR2 is YFSETQ. CDR3 in amino acids: CASSVAGTGGYEQYF. CDR3 bases: TGCGCCAGCAGCGTTGCCGGGACAGGGGGCTACGAGCAGTACTTC.

The gene calls are TRBV28 and TRBJ1-4; D call uncertain. V lost 7 bases, J lost 6 bases, and 9 bases lay in between. The CDR3 covers 12 residues. The V gene's germline CDR1 is MDHEN and CDR2 SYDVKM. CDR3 residues: CASMAGDEKLFF. The DNA for the CDR3 is TGTGCCAGCATGGCAGGCGATGAAAAACTGTTTTTT.

The chain joins TRBV29-1 to TRBJ2-6; D is undetermined. This CDR3 is built from 13 residues. The V and J ends lost 7 bases and 2 bases respectively, with 9 bases between them. Germline values: CDR1 SQVTM, CDR2 ANQGSEA. For the CDR3, the DNA is TGCAGCGCAACGGAGACTGGGGCCAACGTCCTGACTTTC. Its translation is CSATETGANVLTF.

This chain connects TRBV19 to TRBJ1-6; D is possibly TRBD1 (6 bases). Looked up from germline, CDR1 is LNHDA and CDR2 is SQIVND (reference sequence). Trimming took off 2 bases at V and 10 bases at J, with 15 bases between the two ends. The CDR3 spans 15 residues. CDR3 in amino acids: CASSISTGANSPLHF. In DNA, the CDR3 is TGTGCCAGTAGTATATCGACAGGTGCTAACTCACCCCTCCACTTT.

The chain combines TRBV3-1 (or the pseudogene TRBV3-2) with TRBJ1-2; 7 bases line up with TRBD1. Germline V gene lookup returns CDR1 LGHDT and CDR2 YNNKEL (reference sequence). The length of the CDR3 is 13 residues. V shed 8 bases and J 1 base; nucleotides not matched to a gene: 4. The CDR3 loop is CASSSGGNYGYTF. The CDR3 region has the DNA TGTGCCAGCTCCTCAGGGGGTAACTATGGCTACACCTTC.